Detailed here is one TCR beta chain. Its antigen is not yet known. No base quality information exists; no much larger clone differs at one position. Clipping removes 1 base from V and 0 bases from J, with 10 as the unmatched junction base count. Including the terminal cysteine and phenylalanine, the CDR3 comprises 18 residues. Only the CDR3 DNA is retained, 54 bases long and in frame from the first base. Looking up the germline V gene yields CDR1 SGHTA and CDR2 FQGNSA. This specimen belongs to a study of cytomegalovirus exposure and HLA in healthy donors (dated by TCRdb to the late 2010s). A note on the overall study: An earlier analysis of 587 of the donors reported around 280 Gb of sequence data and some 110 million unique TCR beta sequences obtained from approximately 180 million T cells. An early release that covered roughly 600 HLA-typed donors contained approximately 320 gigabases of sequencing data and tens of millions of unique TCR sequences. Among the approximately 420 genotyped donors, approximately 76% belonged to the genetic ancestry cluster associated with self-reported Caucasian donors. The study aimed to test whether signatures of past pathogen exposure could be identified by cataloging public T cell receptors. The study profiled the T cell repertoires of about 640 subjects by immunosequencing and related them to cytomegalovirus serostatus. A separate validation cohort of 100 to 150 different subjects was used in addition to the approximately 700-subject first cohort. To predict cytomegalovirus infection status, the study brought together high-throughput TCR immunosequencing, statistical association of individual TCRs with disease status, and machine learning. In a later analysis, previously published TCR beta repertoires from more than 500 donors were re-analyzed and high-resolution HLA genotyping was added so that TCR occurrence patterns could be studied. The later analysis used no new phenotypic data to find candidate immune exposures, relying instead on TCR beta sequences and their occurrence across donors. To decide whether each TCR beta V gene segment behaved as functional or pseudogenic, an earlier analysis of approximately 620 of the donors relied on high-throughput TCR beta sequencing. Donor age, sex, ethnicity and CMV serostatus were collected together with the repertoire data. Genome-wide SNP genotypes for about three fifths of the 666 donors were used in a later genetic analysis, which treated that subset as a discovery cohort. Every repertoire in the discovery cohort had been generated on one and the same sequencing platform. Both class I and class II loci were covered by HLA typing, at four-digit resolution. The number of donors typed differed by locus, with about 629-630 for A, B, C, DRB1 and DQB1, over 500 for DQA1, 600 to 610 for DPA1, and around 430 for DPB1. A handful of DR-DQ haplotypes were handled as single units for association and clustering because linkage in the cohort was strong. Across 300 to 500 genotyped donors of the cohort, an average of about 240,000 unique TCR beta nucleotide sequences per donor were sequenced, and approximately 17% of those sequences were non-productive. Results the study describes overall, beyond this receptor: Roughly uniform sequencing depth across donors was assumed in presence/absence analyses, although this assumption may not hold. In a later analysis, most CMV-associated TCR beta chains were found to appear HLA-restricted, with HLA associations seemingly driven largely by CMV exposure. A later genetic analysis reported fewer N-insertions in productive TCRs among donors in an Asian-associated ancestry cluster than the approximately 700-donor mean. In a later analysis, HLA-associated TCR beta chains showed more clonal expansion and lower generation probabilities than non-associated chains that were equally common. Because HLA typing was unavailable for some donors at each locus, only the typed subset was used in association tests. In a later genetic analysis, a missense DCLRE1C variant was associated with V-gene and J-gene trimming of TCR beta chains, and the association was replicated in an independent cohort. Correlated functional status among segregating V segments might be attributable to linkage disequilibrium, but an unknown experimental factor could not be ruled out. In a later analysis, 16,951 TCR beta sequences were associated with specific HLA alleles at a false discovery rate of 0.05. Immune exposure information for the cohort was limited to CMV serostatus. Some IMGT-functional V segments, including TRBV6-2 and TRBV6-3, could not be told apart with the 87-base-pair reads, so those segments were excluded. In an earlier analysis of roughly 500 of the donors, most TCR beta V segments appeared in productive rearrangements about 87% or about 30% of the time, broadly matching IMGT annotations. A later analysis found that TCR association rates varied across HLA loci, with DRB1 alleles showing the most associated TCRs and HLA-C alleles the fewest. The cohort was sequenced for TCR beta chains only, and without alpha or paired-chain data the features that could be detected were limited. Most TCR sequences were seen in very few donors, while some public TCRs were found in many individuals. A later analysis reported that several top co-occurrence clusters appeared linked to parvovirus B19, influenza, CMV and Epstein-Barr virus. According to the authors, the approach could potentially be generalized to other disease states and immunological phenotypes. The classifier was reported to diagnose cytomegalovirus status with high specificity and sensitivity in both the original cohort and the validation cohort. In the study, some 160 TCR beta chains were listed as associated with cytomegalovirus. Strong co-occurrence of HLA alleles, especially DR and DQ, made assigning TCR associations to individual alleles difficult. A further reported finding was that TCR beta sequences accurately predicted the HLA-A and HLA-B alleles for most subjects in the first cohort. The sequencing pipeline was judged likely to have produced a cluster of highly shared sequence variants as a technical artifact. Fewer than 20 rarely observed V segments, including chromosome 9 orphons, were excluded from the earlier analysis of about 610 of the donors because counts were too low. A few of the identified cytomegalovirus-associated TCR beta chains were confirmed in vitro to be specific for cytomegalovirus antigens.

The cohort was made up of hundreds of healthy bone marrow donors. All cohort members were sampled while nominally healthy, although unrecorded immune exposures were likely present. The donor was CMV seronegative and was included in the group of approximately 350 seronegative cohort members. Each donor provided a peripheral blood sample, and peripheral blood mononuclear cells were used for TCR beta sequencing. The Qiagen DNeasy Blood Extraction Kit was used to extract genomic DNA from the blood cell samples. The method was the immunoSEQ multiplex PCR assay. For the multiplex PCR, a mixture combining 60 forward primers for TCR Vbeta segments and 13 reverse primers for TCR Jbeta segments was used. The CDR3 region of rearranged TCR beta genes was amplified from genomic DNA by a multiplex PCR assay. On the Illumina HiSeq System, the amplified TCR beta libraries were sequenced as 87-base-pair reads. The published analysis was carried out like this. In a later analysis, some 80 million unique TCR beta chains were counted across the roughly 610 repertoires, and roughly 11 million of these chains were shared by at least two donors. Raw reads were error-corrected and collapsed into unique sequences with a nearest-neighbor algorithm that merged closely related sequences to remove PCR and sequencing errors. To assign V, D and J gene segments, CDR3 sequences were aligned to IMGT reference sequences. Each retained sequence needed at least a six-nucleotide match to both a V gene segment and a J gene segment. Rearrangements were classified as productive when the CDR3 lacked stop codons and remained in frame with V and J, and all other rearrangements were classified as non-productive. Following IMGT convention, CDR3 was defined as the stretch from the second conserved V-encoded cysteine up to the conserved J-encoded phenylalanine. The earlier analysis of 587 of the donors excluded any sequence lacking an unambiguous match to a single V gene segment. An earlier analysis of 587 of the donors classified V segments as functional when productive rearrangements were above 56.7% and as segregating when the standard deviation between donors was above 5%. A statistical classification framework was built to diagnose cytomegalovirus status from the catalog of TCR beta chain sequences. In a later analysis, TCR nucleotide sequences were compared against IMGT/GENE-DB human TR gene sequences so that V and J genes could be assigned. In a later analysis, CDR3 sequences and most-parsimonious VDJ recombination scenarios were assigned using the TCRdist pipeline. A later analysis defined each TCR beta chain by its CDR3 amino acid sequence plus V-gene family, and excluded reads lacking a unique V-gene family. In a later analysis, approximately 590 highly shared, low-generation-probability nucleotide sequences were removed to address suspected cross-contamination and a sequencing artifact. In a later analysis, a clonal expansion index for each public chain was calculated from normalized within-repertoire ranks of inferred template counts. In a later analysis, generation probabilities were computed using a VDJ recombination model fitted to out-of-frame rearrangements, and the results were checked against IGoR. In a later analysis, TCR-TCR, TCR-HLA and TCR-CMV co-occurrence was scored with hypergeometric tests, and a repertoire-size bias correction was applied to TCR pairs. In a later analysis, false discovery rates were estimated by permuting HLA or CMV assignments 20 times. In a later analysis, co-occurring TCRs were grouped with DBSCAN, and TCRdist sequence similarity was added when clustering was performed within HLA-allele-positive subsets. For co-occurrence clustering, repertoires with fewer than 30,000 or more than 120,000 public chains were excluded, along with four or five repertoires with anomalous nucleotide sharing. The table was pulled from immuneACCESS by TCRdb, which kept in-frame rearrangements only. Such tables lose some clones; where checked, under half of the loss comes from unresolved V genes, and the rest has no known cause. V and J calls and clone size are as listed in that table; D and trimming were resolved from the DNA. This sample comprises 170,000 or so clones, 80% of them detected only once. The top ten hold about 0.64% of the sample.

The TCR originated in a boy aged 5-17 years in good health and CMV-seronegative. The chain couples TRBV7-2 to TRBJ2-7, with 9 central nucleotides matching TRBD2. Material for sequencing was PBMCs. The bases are TGTGCCAGCAGCTTAGTCGCTAGCGGGAAGGTACTCTCCTACGAGCAGTACTTC. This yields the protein CASSLVASGKVLSYEQYF.